These 12 T cell receptor beta chains were sequenced from one sample in a study of blood T cells in healthy people across ages. Sample-barcoded 5' priming and a J-beta primer mix drove a second PCR of roughly 7 to 11 cycles. TCRdb re-called the 5' RACE reads through MiXCR, storing one row per CDR3 protein. The sample records approximately 680,000 distinct CDR3 sequences, approximately 30% being singletons. The specimen sequenced was blood. The receptor source for this set is an elderly woman in good health.

As to this clonotype: This may come from a read error, since a much larger clone is one base off. The V call is TRBV21-1, the J call TRBJ2-3; the table's D call of TRBD1 was not tested on the DNA. TRBV21-1 is tagged as a pseudogene. The CDR3 runs to 15 residues. The CDR3 is CASSRAYRGPDTQYF. The DNA of the CDR3 is TGTGCCAGCAGCAGGGCTTACAGGGGGCCCGATACGCAGTATTTT.

The chain links TRBV20-1 to TRBJ1-4; D is possibly TRBD1 (5 bases). The CDR3 consists of 14 residues. Per the germline V gene, CDR1 is DFQATT and CDR2 is SNEGSKA (reference sequence). Trimming shortened V by 3 bases and J by 8 bases, and 16 bases separated the two germline ends. The CDR3 coding sequence is TGCAGTGCTAGCTGGGGGACTGGGGGAGAAAAACTGTTTTTT. Its translation: CSASWGTGGEKLFF.

The genes are TRBV6-6 and TRBJ1-2; D not resolved. Germline loops: CDR1 MNHNY, CDR2 SVGAGI (reference sequence). The CDR3 extends over 13 amino acids. V lost 0 bases, J lost 10 bases, and 12 bases lay in between. Here the CDR3 reads CASSYSIQDDYTF. CDR3 coding DNA: TGTGCCAGCAGTTACTCTATTCAGGATGACTACACCTTC.

This rearrangement joins TRBV20-1 to TRBJ2-5, with a possible D match to TRBD1 (6 bases). The V gene's germline CDR1 is DFQATT and CDR2 SNEGSKA (reference sequence). V shed 3 bases and J shed 11 bases, with 31 bases lying between them. CDR3 size: 17 residues. CDR3 protein: CSASEWEYGGASVEQYF. In DNA, the CDR3 is TGCAGTGCTAGTGAGTGGGAATATGGGGGCGCGAGCGTAGAACAGTACTTC.

In the case of this clonotype: Since a much larger clone is just one base distant, this may be a read error. This chain joins TRBV5-1 and TRBJ1-2; the D gene is possibly TRBD1 (5 bases). The CDR3 runs 15 residues. The V gene's germline CDR1 is SGHRS and CDR2 YFSETQ. The CDR3 nucleotides read TGCGCCAGCAGCTTACTGGGACGGACTAACTATGGCAACACCTTC. Its translation is CASSLLGRTNYGNTF. Full variable domain (outside the CDR3, taken from reference TRBV5-1 and TRBJ1-2): KAGVTQTPRYLIKTRGQQVTLSCSPISGHRSVSWYQQTPGQGLQFLFEYFSETQRNKGNFPGRFSGRQFSNSRSEMNVSTLELGDSALYLCASSLLGRTNYGNTFGSGTRLTVV.

V is TRBV3-1 and J is TRBJ2-7; unclear D gene. Germline values: CDR1 LGHDT, CDR2 YNNKEL (reference sequence). Between the trimmed V and J ends, which lost 4 bases and 4 bases, there was a span of 14 bases. This CDR3 is 14 amino acids long. CDR3 loop: CASSPTYAAYEQYF. The CDR3 nucleotides read TGTGCCAGCAGCCCCACTTACGCAGCATACGAGCAGTACTTC.

The rearrangement uses TRBV5-1 and TRBJ1-1, with D perhaps TRBD1 (5 bases). The CDR3 is made up of 14 amino acids. V gave up 1 base and J gave up 6 bases, with 13 bases separating them. Per germline, CDR1 SGHRS and CDR2 YFSETQ. Here the CDR3 DNA reads TGCGCCAGCAGCTTGCGTGGGGGATGGTCTGAAGCTTTCTTT. Translating gives CASSLRGGWSEAFF.

A word on this clonotype: This may stem from a read error, because a much larger clone lies one nucleotide away. The V and J genes are TRBV2 and TRBJ2-5, with 10 bases lining up with TRBD1. This CDR3 region has 13 residues. Germline CDR1 SNHLY, CDR2 FYNNEI. V gave up 8 bases and J gave up 11 bases; unmatched junction bases: 11. The CDR3 DNA follows: TGTGCCAGCGGGGACAGGGGAAAAGATGAGCAGTACTTC. This gives the protein CASGDRGKDEQYF.

About this clonotype: Given a much more abundant clone one base away, this may be a read error. The J gene is TRBJ2-1, the V gene TRBV11-2, with D possibly matching TRBD1 (5 bases). The V gene lost 2 bases and the J gene lost 4 bases, with 9 bases spanning the gap. There are 14 residues in the CDR3. From germline, CDR1 is SGHAT and CDR2 FQNNGV. The CDR3 loop reads CASSLTRQYNEQFF. The CDR3 DNA reads as TGTGCCAGCAGCTTAACGAGACAGTACAATGAGCAGTTCTTC. Using reference TRBV11-2 and TRBJ2-1 for the parts outside the CDR3, the full variable domain is EAGVAQSPRYKIIEKRQSVAFWCNPISGHATLYWYQQILGQGPKLLIQFQNNGVVDDSQLPKDRFSAERLKGVDSTLKIQPAKLEDSAVYLCASSLTRQYNEQFFGPGTRLTVL.

In this sample, this clonotype turned up many times. The chain links TRBV2 to TRBJ2-7; 8 nucleotides agree with TRBD1. Per the germline V gene, CDR1 is SNHLY and CDR2 is FYNNEI. With 6 bases clipped from V and 5 bases from J, the junction kept 9 bases outside the gene matches. The CDR3 covers 14 residues. The CDR3 is CASRLGQVNHEQYF. The CDR3 DNA is TGTGCCAGCAGGCTGGGACAGGTCAACCACGAGCAGTACTTC.

This clonotype was counted at least ten times. The J gene is TRBJ2-5, the V gene TRBV20-1; D gene uncertain. Trimming took off 8 bases at V and 7 bases at J, with 20 bases between the two ends. CDR3 length equals 13 residues. The germline CDR1 and CDR2 sequences are DFQATT and SNEGSKA (reference sequence). As DNA, the CDR3 is TGCAGTATAGTGGTAGCCGACAAAAGGACCCAGTACTTC. Its protein product is CSIVVADKRTQYF.

This clonotype was detected ten times or more. The rearrangement links TRBV10-3 to TRBJ1-2, with D possibly being TRBD1 (6 bases). CDR1 is ENHRY, CDR2 SYGVKD, per germline. The CDR3 has 14 residues. The V and J ends lost 6 bases and 8 bases respectively, with 19 bases between them. The CDR3 DNA reads TGTGCCATCAGCTCCAGGGGCCTACAGGTGGGCTACACCTTC. Encoded protein: CAISSRGLQVGYTF.